This entry is about one T cell receptor (beta chain). No antigen is known for it. The sample belongs to a study of OX40 agonist ivuxolimab in advanced cancers. Study-wide findings and caveats: Dosing at 0.1 to 3.0 mg/kg was accompanied by clonal expansion of CD4+ and CD8+ blood T cells by week 6. Antigen specificity of clonally expanded peripheral T cells was not established.

The length of the CDR3 is 16 residues. Germline-derived CDR1 and CDR2 are MGHDK and SYGVNS. The V and J ends lost 4 bases and 8 bases respectively, with 21 bases between them. Assay used: immunoSEQ multiplex PCR; TCRdb lists only in-frame clones, some missing. The table shows just over 14,000 clones, with about 77% occurring only once. The source of this sequence is an adult with an advanced solid tumor such as melanoma, head and neck, liver or kidney cancer. Sample: CD4+ or CD8+ T cells sorted from blood, taken in a trial of the OX40 agonist ivuxolimab. The rearrangement links TRBV25-1 to TRBJ2-1; D remains unclear. The CDR3 region has the DNA TGTGCCAGCAGTGGACCCACCCCATTCTTGGGGTATGAGCAGTTCTTC. Its protein product is CASSGPTPFLGYEQFF.